The source of this T cell receptor beta chain is a study of blood T cell repertoires in COVID-19. Whole-study context: Researchers got acute and convalescent COVID-19 samples from the United States, Italy and Spain.

Everyone who took part was roughly 18 to 89 years old, and they came from fewer than 25 US areas. Recovered status applied to Cohort 3 donors who had two consecutive negative PCRs. It also applied to those with clearance or with symptom resolution. The CDR3 extends over 14 amino acids. V lost 5 bases and J lost 5; bases outside the gene matches: 3. Germline CDR1 SGHTA, CDR2 FQGNSA. Original processing methods: Amplification of reference gene primers provided the estimated nucleated cell counts. Produced via immunoSEQ multiplex PCR; TCRdb's table is partial and in-frame only. From that table come the V and J calls and clone size; the DNA was used to work out D and trimming. The data show approximately 230,000 clones, with around 89% seen just once and around 4% held by the top ten.

This receptor was identified in a woman in her thirties who had recovered from COVID-19. V gene TRBV7-2 combines with J gene TRBJ2-7; 13 bases line up with TRBD2. The source material was PBMCs or T cells enriched from blood (not recorded which). DNA of the CDR3: TGTGCCAGCAGCCCGGGACTAGCGGGAAACGAGCAGTACTTC. Translating gives CASSPGLAGNEQYF.